The 29 T cell receptor beta chains reported below all come from one sample, sequenced in a study of OX40 agonist ivuxolimab in advanced cancers. Some clones are missing from TCRdb's copy, which holds only in-frame ones; the method was immunoSEQ multiplex PCR. Among 40,000 to 45,000 clones listed, about nine tenths were seen once. The sequencing used CD4+ or CD8+ T cells sorted from blood, collected in a trial of the OX40 agonist ivuxolimab. The receptors were gathered from an adult with an advanced solid tumor such as melanoma, head and neck, liver or kidney cancer.

A single count supports this clone. V gene TRBV5-4 combines with J gene TRBJ2-7; D remains unclear. The V and J ends lost 0 bases and 1 base respectively, with 8 bases between them. CDR1 and CDR2 from the germline V gene are SGHNT and YYREEE (reference sequence). The CDR3 length is 14 residues. CDR3 protein: CASSLATASYEQYF. In DNA, the CDR3 is TGTGCCAGCAGCTTGGCTACTGCTTCCTACGAGCAGTACTTC. The full variable domain, completed using reference TRBV5-4 and TRBJ2-7, is ETGVTQSPTHLIKTRGQQVTLRCSSQSGHNTVSWYQQALGQGPQFIFQYYREEENGRGNFPPRFSGLQFPNYSSELNVNALELDDSALYLCASSLATASYEQYFGPGTRLTVT.

The chain has TRBV5-1 and TRBJ1-1; 12 bases agree with TRBD1. The CDR3 has 18 amino acids. With V trimmed by 4 bases and J by 6 bases, 16 bases remained unmatched. Germline V gene lookup returns CDR1 SGHRS and CDR2 YFSETQ. The CDR3 sequence is CASSPTGGDRGLMAEAFF. For the CDR3, the DNA is TGCGCCAGCAGCCCCACGGGTGGGGACAGGGGGCTAATGGCTGAAGCTTTCTTT.

CDR3 bases: TGTGCCAGCAGCCCACCAGGCGGTTATGGGGGCAGCGAGCAGTACTTC. It encodes CASSPPGGYGGSEQYF. This chain connects TRBV7-9 to TRBJ2-7; TRBD1 might be the D (6 bases). Trimming pared 5 bases from V and 6 bases from J, leaving 23 bases between. Looked up from germline, CDR1 is SEHNR and CDR2 is FQNEAQ (reference sequence). This CDR3 has 16 residues.

This chain connects TRBV5-1 to TRBJ2-7; 13 nucleotides match TRBD2. There are 18 residues in the CDR3. Germline CDR1 is SGHRS and CDR2 is YFSETQ. With 0 bases clipped from V and 5 bases from J, the junction kept 11 bases outside the gene matches. Written as DNA, the CDR3 is TGCGCCAGCAGCTTGGTAGGGTCACTAGCGGGAGGGCTGGACGAGCAGTACTTC. It codes for CASSLVGSLAGGLDEQYF.

This rearrangement joins TRBV6-6 to TRBJ1-2; TRBD1 is a possible D gene (5 bases). CDR3 size: 16 residues. Trimming pared 8 bases from V and 2 bases from J, leaving 21 bases between. Germline CDR1 is MNHNY and CDR2 is SVGAGI (reference sequence). DNA for the CDR3: TGTGCCAGCTCAACTTATGCGGGACTGGAAAACTATGGCTACACCTTC. Translation gives CASSTYAGLENYGYTF.

The sample holds one count of this clone. This chain links TRBV19 with TRBJ2-3, with 12 positions matching TRBD2. The V and J ends lost 5 bases and 3 bases, in that order; junction bases with no gene match: 9. The CDR3 spans 17 residues. CDR1 and CDR2 from the germline V gene are LNHDA and SQIVND (reference sequence). The CDR3 spells CASSLETSGRQTDTQYF. In nucleotides, the CDR3 is TGTGCCAGTAGTCTGGAGACTAGCGGGAGACAAACAGATACGCAGTATTTT.

This chain links TRBV14 with TRBJ2-3, with D possibly matching TRBD2 (5 bases). The germline V and J ends were trimmed by 1 base and 3 bases, with 14 bases remaining between them. This CDR3 region has 16 residues. CDR1 SGHDN and CDR2 FVKESK come from the germline V gene. Here the CDR3 reads CASSQGTLAVTDTQYF. The CDR3 region has the DNA TGTGCCAGCAGCCAAGGGACCCTAGCCGTTACAGATACGCAGTATTTT.

This chain links TRBV2 with TRBJ2-7; 7 bases map to TRBD2. The germline gives CDR1 SNHLY, CDR2 FYNNEI. The CDR3 sequence is 15 residues long. After removal of 3 bases from V and 0 bases from J, the junction contained 5 bases not matched to a gene. CDR3 nucleotides: TGTGCCAGCAGTGATCCTAGCGGATTCTCCTACGAGCAGTACTTC. Amino acid sequence: CASSDPSGFSYEQYF.

Here the CDR3 reads CASSLVGVETPAEGLNEQFF. Here the CDR3 DNA reads TGCGCCAGCAGCTTGGTGGGAGTTGAGACCCCGGCGGAAGGTCTCAATGAGCAGTTCTTC. This sequence joins TRBV5-1 and TRBJ2-1; D possibly corresponds to TRBD2 (5 bases). The CDR3 spans 20 residues. V gave up 0 bases and J gave up 6 bases, with 28 bases separating them. Germline CDR1 is SGHRS and CDR2 is YFSETQ.

This rearrangement joins TRBV19 to TRBJ1-2, with 9 bases fitting TRBD1. V shed 5 bases and J 6 bases; nucleotides not matched to a gene: 16. Germline loops: CDR1 LNHDA, CDR2 SQIVND (reference sequence). The CDR3 runs 17 residues. The chain's CDR3 is CASSARPWTGEWNGYTF. The CDR3 coding sequence is TGTGCCAGTAGTGCCCGACCTTGGACAGGGGAGTGGAATGGCTACACCTTC.

The V call is TRBV10-3, the J call TRBJ2-7; TRBD1 agrees at 8 bases. CDR1 is ENHRY and CDR2 is SYGVKD in the germline V gene. V was pared by 6 bases and J by 2 bases, with 3 bases of the junction left unmatched. The CDR3 has 13 amino acids. The CDR3 region has the DNA TGTGCCATCAGGACAGGGGAAGCCTACGAGCAGTACTTC. This gives the protein CAIRTGEAYEQYF.

The chain links TRBV4-2 to TRBJ2-7, with 9 bases that match TRBD1. Germline V gene lookup returns CDR1 LGHNA and CDR2 YNFKEQ. There are 16 residues in the CDR3. Losses at the gene ends were 0 bases for V and 3 bases for J; bases not matched to a gene: 6. The chain's CDR3 is CASSQEGDRVIYEQYF. CDR3 sequence (DNA): TGTGCCAGCAGCCAAGAAGGGGACAGGGTAATCTACGAGCAGTACTTC.

The DNA for the CDR3 is TGCGCCAGCAGCCAAGGCAAGGCCACCGGGGAGCTGTTTTTT. Its translation is CASSQGKATGELFF. The chain joins TRBV4-3 to TRBJ2-2; D not resolved. Germline lookup yields CDR1 LGHNA and CDR2 YSLEER. CDR3 length: 14 residues. With 1 base removed from V and 4 bases from J, the gap between germline ends came to 7 bases.

Here the CDR3 DNA reads TGTGCCTGGGGGGGAGGGGAGGGTACCGGGGAGCTGTTTTTT. Amino acids: CAWGGGEGTGELFF. The chain carries TRBV30 and TRBJ2-2; 7 nucleotides agree with TRBD2. Germline V gene lookup returns CDR1 GTSNPN and CDR2 SVGIG (reference sequence). The CDR3 loop spans 14 amino acids. Trimming cost V 5 bases and J 5 bases; bases outside gene matches: 8.

This chain uses TRBV7-9 with TRBJ2-1; the match to TRBD2 covers 13 bases. V was clipped by 5 bases and J by 4 bases; unmatched bases: 5. CDR1 is SEHNR, CDR2 FQNEAQ, per germline (reference sequence). CDR3 length: 16 amino acids. CDR3 DNA: TGTGCCAGCAGCCCGGGACTAGCGGGATCTTACAATGAGCAGTTCTTC. This gives the protein CASSPGLAGSYNEQFF.

The V and J genes are TRBV2 and TRBJ2-7, with D unclear. Trimming stripped 8 bases from V and 5 bases from J, with 4 bases between. The CDR3 length is 9 residues. Germline CDR1 SNHLY, CDR2 FYNNEI. The CDR3 nucleotides are TGTGCCAGCGGAAACGAGCAGTACTTC. Its translation is CASGNEQYF.

The chain is built from TRBV4-1 and TRBJ2-7, with TRBD1 identical over 7 bases. V gave up 0 bases and J gave up 2 bases; unmatched junction bases: 7. Germline V gene lookup returns CDR1 MGHRA and CDR2 YSYEKL. The CDR3 extends over 16 amino acids. For the CDR3, the DNA is TGCGCCAGCAGCCAAGAGGAGGCCGGGACAGCCTACGAGCAGTACTTC. As protein: CASSQEEAGTAYEQYF.

This chain connects TRBV6-5 to TRBJ1-3; D gene uncertain. Per germline, CDR1 MNHEY and CDR2 SVGAGI. The CDR3 is 14 amino acids. V was cut by 5 bases and J by 3 bases, with 11 bases left in between. CDR3 DNA: TGTGCCAGCAGTGGCACCGCTCTTGGAAACACCATATATTTT. This codes for CASSGTALGNTIYF.

This chain connects TRBV29-1 to TRBJ2-6; D remains unclear. Germline V gives CDR1 SQVTM, CDR2 ANQGSEA. V lost 5 bases, J lost 5 bases, and 22 bases lay in between. The CDR3 is 17 amino acids. CDR3 loop: CSVLNESIQSRANVLTF. Here the CDR3 DNA reads TGCAGCGTTCTGAATGAAAGCATACAAAGTCGGGCCAACGTCCTGACTTTC.

This chain links TRBV19 with TRBJ1-1, with D tentatively TRBD1 (5 bases). CDR1 is LNHDA and CDR2 is SQIVND in the germline V gene (reference sequence). With 3 bases removed from V and 7 bases from J, the gap between germline ends came to 9 bases. This CDR3 is 12 amino acids long. The CDR3 bases are TGTGCCAGTAGTATGGGGGTAGTTGAAGCTTTCTTT. Translated, it gives CASSMGVVEAFF.

Here the CDR3 DNA reads TGTGCCAGCAGCAAAGATCGGTGGGCGGGACGGAGCACAGATACGCAGTATTTT. The encoded protein is CASSKDRWAGRSTDTQYF. J is TRBJ2-3 and V is TRBV21-1; whether TRBD2, the table's D call, matches the DNA was not checked. TRBV21-1 is recorded as a pseudogene. This CDR3 spans 18 amino acids.

The CDR3 sequence: CASSSPGRGIYEQYF. The CDR3 DNA follows: TGTGCCAGCAGTTCACCGGGACGGGGGATCTACGAGCAGTACTTC. The chain couples TRBV6-5 to TRBJ2-7, with D maybe TRBD2 (6 bases). V lost 4 bases and J lost 3, with 16 bases in between. The CDR3 covers 15 residues. The germline V gene encodes CDR1 MNHEY and CDR2 SVGAGI.

The rearrangement joins TRBV10-3 to TRBJ2-5; D might be TRBD2 (6 bases). Per germline, CDR1 ENHRY and CDR2 SYGVKD. The V gene lost 3 bases and the J gene lost 2 bases, with 10 bases spanning the gap. The CDR3 is made up of 14 amino acids. The CDR3 bases are TGTGCCATCAGTGACCCCGGGGGTCAAGAGACCCAGTACTTC. Translation gives CAISDPGGQETQYF.

This clone was detected only once. The gene calls are TRBV12-1 and TRBJ2-7; TRBD2 is taken as the D call from the table, unchecked against the DNA. TRBV12-1 is described as a pseudogene. This CDR3 spans 19 amino acids. CDR3 coding DNA: TGTGCCAGCAGCTTTGATTGTGGGACTAGCGGGAGAGACAGCTACGAGCAGTACTTC. This translates into CASSFDCGTSGRDSYEQYF.

J is TRBJ2-5 and V is TRBV28; 11 bases map to TRBD1. V dropped 5 bases and J dropped 5; count of bases not matched to a gene: 13. Germline V CDR1 and CDR2: MDHEN, SYDVKM. This CDR3 has 17 residues. CDR3 bases: TGTGCCAGCAGTCTCTACCCCGGGACAGGGGGAAAGGAGACCCAGTACTTC. The encoded protein is CASSLYPGTGGKETQYF.

The chain joins TRBV27 to TRBJ2-1; D ambiguous. This CDR3 has 13 residues. V lost 2 bases and J 5 bases, leaving 7 bases between the germline ends. Germline V gives CDR1 MNHEY, CDR2 SMNVEV (reference sequence). The CDR3 DNA sequence: TGTGCCAGCAGTTTAGGCCCGAACAATGAGCAGTTCTTC. Translated: CASSLGPNNEQFF.

The rearrangement links TRBV6-5 to TRBJ2-7; TRBD2 aligns across 7 bases. The junction had 5 bases not matched to a gene; V was cut back by 0 bases and J by 3 bases. Germline lookup yields CDR1 MNHEY and CDR2 SVGAGI. This CDR3 contains 15 residues. This chain's CDR3 is CASSYSVVAGYEQYF. The CDR3 coding sequence is TGTGCCAGCAGTTACTCGGTGGTAGCGGGCTACGAGCAGTACTTC.

A few counts support this clone. The chain links TRBV5-1 to TRBJ2-2; unclear D gene. V dropped 1 base and J dropped 6 bases, with 10 bases sitting between them. CDR1 is SGHRS, CDR2 YFSETQ, per germline. CDR3 size: 14 residues. CDR3 coding DNA: TGCGCCAGCAGCTTGACAACTCTCTCCGGGGAGCTGTTTTTT. Encoded protein: CASSLTTLSGELFF.

This chain links TRBV19 with TRBJ2-7; a weak D match, TRBD1 (5 bases). The CDR3 sequence is 14 residues long. Trimming pared 6 bases from V and 1 base from J, leaving 13 bases between. Germline assignment: CDR1 LNHDA and CDR2 SQIVND (reference sequence). The CDR3 loop is CASRDSDISYEQYF. The CDR3 DNA follows: TGTGCCAGTAGAGACAGCGACATTTCCTACGAGCAGTACTTC.